Reported below is one T cell receptor beta chain. Its antigen is unidentified. These data are taken from a study of T cell responses to AZD1222 COVID-19 vaccine. Study-wide context: Second doses that came at about 4 or about 12 weeks were put together. Notes on the study in general: Increases in Spike-specific TCR breadth and depth were seen after two AZD1222 doses. Donors were largely white British and mainly female; clonal diversity was possibly underestimated.

The repertoire was sequenced with immunoSEQ multiplex PCR; TCRdb's copy has only in-frame clones and lacks some. The table records about 140,000 clones, 70% to 90% of them present only once. V was shortened by 5 bases and J by 8 bases, with 15 bases between the two germline ends. The V gene's germline CDR1 is SGHAT and CDR2 FQNNGV. CDR3 length: 13 amino acids. The origin of this receptor is an adult in good health. The sample consisted of peripheral blood, taken on day 0 of AZD1222 vaccination. The V and J genes are TRBV11-2 and TRBJ1-2; weak D call: TRBD1 (5 bases). The CDR3 reads CASSTGTPAGYTF. CDR3 bases: TGTGCCAGCAGCACCGGGACTCCGGCGGGCTACACCTTC.